This T cell receptor (beta chain) was obtained from a study of lymphopenia after photon versus proton radiotherapy. Sequenced by immunoSEQ multiplex PCR; TCRdb stores in-frame clones only, minus some. This table holds 65,000 to 85,000 clones, just under 95% found once. The germline V and J ends were trimmed by 5 bases and 4 bases, with 11 bases remaining between them. The CDR3 runs 13 residues. Germline V gene lookup returns CDR1 SNHLY and CDR2 FYNNEI. Comments on this clone: Its antigen is not identified.

Study-wide findings and caveats: After lymphocyte nadir, photon-treated repertoires showed oligoclonal expansion, especially CD8+ Temra. Larger post-nadir TCR diversity loss correlated inversely with survival in deceased patients. Survival link was tested only in deceased patients; proton benefit remains a possibility. Proton therapy kept repertoires fairly stable, unlike photons, which gained effector/memory cells.

The sequences come from peripheral blood, collected from a patient treated with photon-based radiotherapy. This chain connects TRBV2 to TRBJ1-2; the D is unclear. This receptor was obtained from a woman aged 40 to 49 with cholangiocarcinoma. The chain's CDR3 is CASSIQSSYGYTF. The CDR3 DNA is TGTGCCAGCAGTATACAGAGTTCCTATGGCTACACCTTC.